The TCR beta chain under discussion was sequenced for a study of beta chain features in type 1 diabetes. Study summary: Healthy donors resembled patients in age, gender and cell yields. Whole-study results and caveats: There was no resolution here of whether HLA type influences TCRB rearrangement. Within patients, naive, central memory and Treg TCRB repertoires seemed more similar than within healthy donors.

On this clone itself: Its specificity is unknown.

Sequenced material consisted of expressed TCRB transcripts (all of the isolated RNA was reverse transcribed). Sequencing was performed with immunoSEQ multiplex PCR; in TCRdb, only in-frame clones are kept and a portion is missing. The table has about 160,000 clones, less than 9.5% seen once. The CDR3 is made up of 16 amino acids. Trimming shortened V by 0 bases and J by 0 bases, and 7 bases separated the two germline ends. In germline, CDR1 is SGDLS, CDR2 YYNGEE. Sequencing input: central memory CD4+ T cells from blood. This chain joins TRBV9 and TRBJ2-6; perhaps TRBD2 as D (6 bases). This TCR was sampled from a woman aged 18-29 years in good health. The CDR3 bases are TGTGCCAGCAGCGTAGGGGGGGTCTCTGGGGCCAACGTCCTGACTTTC. As protein: CASSVGGVSGANVLTF.